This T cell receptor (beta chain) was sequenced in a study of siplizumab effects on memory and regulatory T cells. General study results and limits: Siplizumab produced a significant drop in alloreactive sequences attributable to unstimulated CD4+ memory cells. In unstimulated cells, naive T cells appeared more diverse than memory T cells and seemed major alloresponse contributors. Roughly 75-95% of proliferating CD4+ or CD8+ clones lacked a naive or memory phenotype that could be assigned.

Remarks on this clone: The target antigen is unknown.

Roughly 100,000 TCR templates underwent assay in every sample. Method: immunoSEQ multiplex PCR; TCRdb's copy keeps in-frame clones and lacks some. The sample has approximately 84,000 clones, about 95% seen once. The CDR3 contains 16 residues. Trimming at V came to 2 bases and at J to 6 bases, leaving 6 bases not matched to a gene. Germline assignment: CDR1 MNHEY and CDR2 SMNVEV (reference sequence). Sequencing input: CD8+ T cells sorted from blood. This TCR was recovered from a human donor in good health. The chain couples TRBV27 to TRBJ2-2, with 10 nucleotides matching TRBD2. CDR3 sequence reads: CASSLRAGGPPGELFF. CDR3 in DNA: TGTGCCAGCAGTTTAAGAGCGGGAGGGCCCCCCGGGGAGCTGTTTTTT.